Sequencing of this T cell receptor (beta chain) was carried out in a study of Graves' ophthalmopathy and Graves' hyperthyroidism. About the study: Peripheral blood sampling occurred at initial diagnosis, before any treatment.

RNA transcripts provided the template for amplifying TCR beta CDR3 regions. The first-round RT-PCR employed HTBI primers together with the Qiagen OneStep RT-PCR kit. A multiplex PCR was then performed as the second round. TCRdb reprocessed the multiplex PCR reads with MiXCR, giving one entry per CDR3 protein. Of some 410,000 distinct CDR3 sequences in the sample, roughly 21% are singletons; the top ten hold approximately 3.2%. This CDR3 is built from 9 residues. The germline V gene has CDR1 SGHRS and CDR2 YFSETQ. The table lists this clonotype with many counts. This receptor was taken from a woman aged 18 to 35 with stable Graves' hyperthyroidism. Sequencing was carried out using peripheral blood. The V gene is TRBV5-1, the J gene TRBJ2-7, with TRBD2 as a possible D gene (6 bases). The CDR3, as DNA: TGCGCTGGAGGGGTCGAGCAGTACTTC. Residues: CAGGVEQYF.